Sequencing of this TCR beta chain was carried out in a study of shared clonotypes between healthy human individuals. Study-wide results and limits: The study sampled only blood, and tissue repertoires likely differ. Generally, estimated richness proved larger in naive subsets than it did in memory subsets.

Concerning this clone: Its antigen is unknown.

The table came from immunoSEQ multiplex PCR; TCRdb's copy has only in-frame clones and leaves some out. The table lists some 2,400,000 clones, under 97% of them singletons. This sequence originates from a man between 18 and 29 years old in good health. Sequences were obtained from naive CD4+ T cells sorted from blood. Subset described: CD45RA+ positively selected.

This chain's CDR3 is CASSIGQGVLETQYF. The CDR3 region has the DNA TGTGCCAGTAGTATCGGACAGGGTGTACTGGAGACCCAGTACTTC. The rearrangement joins TRBV19 to TRBJ2-5; 8 bases line up with TRBD1. This CDR3 has 15 residues. Looked up from germline, CDR1 is LNHDA and CDR2 is SQIVND (reference sequence). With V trimmed by 3 bases and J by 5 bases, 8 bases remained unmatched. Based on the CDR3 plus reference TRBV19 and TRBJ2-5, the full variable domain is DGGITQSPKYLFRKEGQNVTLSCEQNLNHDAMYWYRQDPGQGLRLIYYSQIVNDFQKGDIAEGYSVSREKKESFPLTVTSAQKNPTAFYLCASSIGQGVLETQYFGPGTRLLVL.